These 3 T cell receptor beta chains originate from one sample sequenced in a study of blood T cells in healthy people across ages. Through a sample-barcoded 5' primer and a J-beta primer mix, a second PCR was run for 7 to 11 cycles. MiXCR, run by TCRdb on the 5' RACE reads, gives a single entry per CDR3 protein. The sample shows hundreds of thousands of distinct CDR3 sequences, approximately 49% of them seen only once. Sample: blood. The receptors were gathered from an older woman in good health.

Points on this clonotype: Its ends do not fully match the called genes, so a read error is possible. The chain joins TRBV7-9 to TRBJ2-3; no clear D. CDR1 SEHNR and CDR2 FQNEAQ come from the germline V gene (reference sequence). CDR3 length: 13 amino acids. CDR3 in DNA: TGTGCCAGCAGCTTACGCAGCACAGATGCGCAGTATTTT. Amino acid sequence: CASSLRSTDAQYF. Drawing the rest from reference TRBV7-9 and TRBJ2-3, the complete variable domain is DTGVSQNPRHKITKRGQNVTFRCDPISEHNRLYWYRQTLGQGPEFLTYFQNEAQLEKSRLLSDRFSAERPKGSFSTLEIQRTEQGDSAMYLCASSLRSTDAQYFGPGTRLTVL.

The rearrangement links TRBV6-6 to TRBJ1-2, with 8 bases lining up with TRBD1. In germline, CDR1 is MNHNY, CDR2 SVGAGI (reference sequence). This CDR3 has 14 residues. Trimming at V came to 0 bases and at J to 6 bases, leaving 3 bases not matched to a gene. The CDR3 DNA follows: TGTGCCAGCAGTTACTCGCAGGGGGCGAATGGCTACACCTTC. Translating gives CASSYSQGANGYTF.

Only a few counts were recorded for this clonotype. This chain joins TRBV10-3 and TRBJ2-5; a weak D match, TRBD2 (6 bases). There are 15 residues in the CDR3. The germline gives CDR1 ENHRY, CDR2 SYGVKD. V dropped 3 bases and J dropped 5 bases, with 16 bases sitting between them. CDR3 in amino acids: CAISEGGRSGETQYF. CDR3 coding DNA: TGTGCCATCAGTGAAGGAGGGCGGTCCGGGGAGACCCAGTACTTC.